This T cell receptor beta chain was identified during a study of breast tumors, draining lymph nodes, adjacent tissues. Whole-study results and caveats: Compared with basal-like, luminal-like tumors shared significantly more repertoire with nontumor tissue. The lymph node origin of tumor T cells was framed as consistent with a hypothesis, not demonstrated. Compared with lymph nodes, tumors were less diverse; compared with nontumor tissue, more.

This clonotype appeared many times. Antigen specificity is unknown. The CDR3 sequence is 14 residues long. The germline CDR1 and CDR2 sequences are SGDLS and YYNGEE. The V end was cut by 0 bases, the J end by 4 bases, with 9 bases between. One entry per CDR3 protein results from TCRdb running MiXCR on the multiplex PCR reads. The table shows about 21,000 distinct CDR3 sequences, with approximately 31% occurring only once. Sequenced material: breast tumor tissue. This receptor was identified in a female donor with breast cancer. Some clones in this sample may be carry-over from other donors' samples. V usage is TRBV9 and J usage is TRBJ2-3; TRBD1 or TRBD2 may be the D gene (6 bases each). In DNA form, the CDR3 reads TGTGCCAGCAGCGTAGCGGGGGCTTCAGATACGCAGTATTTT. Translation gives CASSVAGASDTQYF.